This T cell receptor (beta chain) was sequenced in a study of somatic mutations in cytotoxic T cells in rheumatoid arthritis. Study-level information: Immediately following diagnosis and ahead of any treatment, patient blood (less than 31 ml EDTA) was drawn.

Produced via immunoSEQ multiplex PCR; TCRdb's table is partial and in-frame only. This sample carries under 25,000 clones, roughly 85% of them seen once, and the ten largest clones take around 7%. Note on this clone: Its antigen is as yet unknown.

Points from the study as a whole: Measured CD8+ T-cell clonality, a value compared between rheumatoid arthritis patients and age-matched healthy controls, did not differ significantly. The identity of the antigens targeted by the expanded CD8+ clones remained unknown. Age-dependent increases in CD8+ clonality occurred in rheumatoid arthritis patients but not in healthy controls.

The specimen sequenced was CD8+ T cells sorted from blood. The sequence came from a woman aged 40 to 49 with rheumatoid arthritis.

The CDR3 reads CSVERGRGSPLHF. The CDR3 region has the DNA TGCAGCGTTGAGCGGGGGAGGGGTTCACCCCTCCACTTT. This chain joins TRBV29-1 and TRBJ1-6, with D possibly being TRBD1 (5 bases). The ends were cut back, 3 bases at V and 9 bases at J, with 12 bases in the middle. Germline CDR1 is SQVTM and CDR2 is ANQGSEA. This CDR3 region has 13 residues.